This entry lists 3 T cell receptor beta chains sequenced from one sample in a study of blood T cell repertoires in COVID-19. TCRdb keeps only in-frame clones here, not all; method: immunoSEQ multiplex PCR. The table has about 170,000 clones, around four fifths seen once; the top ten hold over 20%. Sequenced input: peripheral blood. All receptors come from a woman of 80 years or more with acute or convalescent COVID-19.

The CDR3 sequence is CASSIQGGLNTGELFF. The DNA for the CDR3 is TGTGCCAGTAGTATTCAGGGCGGCTTGAACACCGGGGAGCTGTTTTTT. V is TRBV19 and J is TRBJ2-2; maybe TRBD1 (5 bases). V was cut by 3 bases and J by 1 base, with 12 bases left in between. Germline assignment: CDR1 LNHDA and CDR2 SQIVND (reference sequence). The CDR3 totals 16 residues.

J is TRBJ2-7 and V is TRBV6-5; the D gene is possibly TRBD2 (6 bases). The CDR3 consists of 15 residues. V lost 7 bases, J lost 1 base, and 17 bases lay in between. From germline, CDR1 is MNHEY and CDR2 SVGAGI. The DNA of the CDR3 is TGTGCCAGCAACCTTATGGGGGGATTTTCCTACGAGCAGTACTTC. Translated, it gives CASNLMGGFSYEQYF.

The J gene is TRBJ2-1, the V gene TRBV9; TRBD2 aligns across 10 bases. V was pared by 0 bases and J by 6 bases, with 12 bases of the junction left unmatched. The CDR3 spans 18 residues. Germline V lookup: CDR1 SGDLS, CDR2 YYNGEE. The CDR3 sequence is CASSVGGAGGPWGNEQFF. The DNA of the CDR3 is TGTGCCAGCAGCGTAGGGGGAGCGGGAGGGCCGTGGGGCAATGAGCAGTTCTTC.